This passage covers 17 T cell receptor beta chains from one sample sequenced in a study of post-analysis software for immune sequencing data. General study results and limits: About five TRBV segments, including TRBV5-6, TRBV5-1 and TRBV20-1, were more frequent in patients than controls.

These receptors' antigens are unknown. Included in the TCR beta cDNA libraries were unique molecular identifiers. TCRdb used MiXCR to reprocess the PCR reads, holding one entry per CDR3 protein. Of about 810,000 distinct CDR3 sequences listed, roughly 50% are singletons. Sequenced sample: blood. The origin of the receptors is a girl aged 10 to 17 with multiple sclerosis.

This chain links TRBV7-3 with TRBJ2-5, with 8 bases fitting TRBD2. TRBJ2-7 matches the DNA end more closely, so the J call is doubtful. The CDR3 is 17 residues long. Germline assignment: CDR1 SGHTA and CDR2 FQGTGA. The CDR3 reads CASSPDGLAVIPGEQYF. The CDR3 DNA is TGTGCCAGCAGCCCCGACGGACTAGCCGTGATACCCGGCGAGCAGTACTTC.

This clonotype was recorded a few times. CDR3 bases: TGTGCCAGCAGTTATAATTTCGGTCGTGGCTACACCTTC. Translated: CASSYNFGRGYTF. This chain joins TRBV6-5 and TRBJ1-2; D unclear. Germline V gene sequence: CDR1 MNHEY, CDR2 SVGAGI. This CDR3 is built from 13 residues. The germline V and J ends were trimmed by 3 bases and 7 bases, with 12 bases remaining between them.

The V and J genes are TRBV3-1 and TRBJ2-7, with D unresolved. The germline V and J ends were trimmed by 0 bases and 2 bases, with 11 bases remaining between them. Germline assignment: CDR1 LGHDT and CDR2 YNNKEL (reference sequence). The CDR3 runs 15 residues. The CDR3 DNA follows: TGTGCCAGCAGCCAAGATTGGCTATCCGCCTACGAGCAGTACTTC. As protein: CASSQDWLSAYEQYF.

The chain joins TRBV4-1 to TRBJ1-1; 7 positions match TRBD1. The CDR3 spans 15 residues. Per germline, CDR1 MGHRA and CDR2 YSYEKL. J gave up 4 bases and V 2 bases, and 7 bases lay outside the gene matches. The CDR3 reads CASSQLTGTGTEAFF. The CDR3 DNA reads TGCGCCAGCAGCCAACTGACAGGGACCGGCACTGAAGCTTTCTTT.

This clonotype was seen many times. The rearrangement links TRBV5-1 to TRBJ2-1, with 8 bases aligning to TRBD1. CDR1 and CDR2 (germline): SGHRS, YFSETQ. Germline trimming cut 5 bases from V and 5 bases from J; bases unmatched to any gene: 12. CDR3 length: 16 residues. The CDR3 spells CASSSGGTEGNNEQFF. The CDR3 DNA reads TGCGCCAGCAGTTCAGGGGGCACGGAGGGTAACAATGAGCAGTTCTTC. Combining the CDR3 with reference TRBV5-1 and TRBJ2-1 gives the whole variable domain KAGVTQTPRYLIKTRGQQVTLSCSPISGHRSVSWYQQTPGQGLQFLFEYFSETQRNKGNFPGRFSGRQFSNSRSEMNVSTLELGDSALYLCASSSGGTEGNNEQFFGPGTRLTVL.

This clonotype occurred a few times. The chain links TRBV7-3 to TRBJ2-3; D assignment may be TRBD1 or TRBD2 (7 bases each). Germline values: CDR1 SGHTA, CDR2 FQGTGA. Trimming stripped 7 bases from V and 1 base from J, with 15 bases between. The CDR3 consists of 15 residues. In DNA form, the CDR3 reads TGTGCCAGCACCCGGGCAGGGGGGGGCACAGATACGCAGTATTTT. It codes for CASTRAGGGTDTQYF.

The chain employs TRBV6-6 and TRBJ1-1; no firm D call. Germline-derived CDR1 and CDR2 are MNHNY and SVGAGI (reference sequence). V was cut by 0 bases and J by 5 bases, with 13 bases left in between. The CDR3 sequence is 15 residues long. Here the CDR3 reads CASSYSSAAGTEAFF. Here the CDR3 DNA reads TGTGCCAGCAGTTACTCTTCGGCCGCGGGGACTGAAGCTTTCTTT.

This rearrangement joins TRBV12-3 or TRBV12-4 to TRBJ1-5; no firm D call. The CDR3 extends over 12 amino acids. With 6 bases removed from V and 5 bases from J, the gap between germline ends came to 8 bases. The CDR3 DNA sequence: TGTGCCAGCAGGATGATCGATCAGCCCCAGCATTTT. Its translation is CASRMIDQPQHF.

This clonotype occurred a few times. The rearrangement joins TRBV5-1 to TRBJ2-7, with D tentatively TRBD2 (6 bases). Germline loops: CDR1 SGHRS, CDR2 YFSETQ. V lost 0 bases, J lost 3 bases, and 19 bases lay in between. The CDR3 is made up of 17 amino acids. Here the CDR3 DNA reads TGCGCCAGCAGCTTGGCTTGGGTAGTAGCGGAACACTACGAGCAGTACTTC. It specifies CASSLAWVVAEHYEQYF.

V is TRBV3-1 and J is TRBJ2-5; 10 bases line up with TRBD2. Germline-derived CDR1 and CDR2 are LGHDT and YNNKEL (reference sequence). J gave up 3 bases and V 1 base, and 5 bases lay outside the gene matches. The CDR3 has 16 residues. The CDR3 protein is CASSQAPSGGKETQYF. CDR3 nucleotide sequence: TGTGCCAGCAGCCAAGCTCCTAGCGGGGGAAAAGAGACCCAGTACTTC.

This rearrangement joins TRBV9 to TRBJ2-3; 12 positions agree with TRBD1. The CDR3 loop spans 16 amino acids. J lost 5 bases, V lost 3 bases, and 7 bases had no gene match. The germline V gene encodes CDR1 SGDLS and CDR2 YYNGEE. CDR3 sequence (DNA): TGTGCCAGCAGCGCCCGGGACAGGGGGCTTAAAGATACGCAGTATTTT. Protein: CASSARDRGLKDTQYF.

V gene TRBV29-1 combines with J gene TRBJ2-1; the match to TRBD2 covers 14 bases. The CDR3 runs to 18 residues. V lost 3 bases and J lost 2; bases outside the gene matches: 9. Germline V gene sequence: CDR1 SQVTM, CDR2 ANQGSEA. The CDR3 nucleotides read TGCAGCGTTGACTCTTTCGCGACTAGCGGGGGGGCCTACAATGAGCAGTTCTTC. Encoded protein: CSVDSFATSGGAYNEQFF.

The chain uses TRBV5-1 and TRBJ2-5; 8 bases line up with TRBD1. Trimming cost V 4 bases and J 5 bases; bases outside gene matches: 4. Germline assignment: CDR1 SGHRS and CDR2 YFSETQ. The CDR3 extends over 13 amino acids. CDR3 amino acids: CASSEDREETQYF. The CDR3 nucleotides read TGCGCCAGCAGCGAGGACAGGGAGGAGACCCAGTACTTC.

There are a few counts of this clonotype. A junction boundary mismatches the germline segment, possibly from a read error. The chain recombines TRBV5-1 with TRBJ2-2, with 10 nucleotides matching TRBD2. Germline CDR1 is SGHRS and CDR2 is YFSETQ. The CDR3 sequence is 16 residues long. CDR3 in amino acids: CASSLGLAANTGELFF. The CDR3 DNA is TGTGCCAGCAGCTTAGGACTAGCGGCGAACACCGGGGAGCTGTTTTTT.

V gene TRBV21-1 combines with J gene TRBJ2-4; the table's TRBD1 call for D was not verified on the DNA. TRBJ2-7 matches the DNA end more closely, so the J call is doubtful. TRBV21-1 is described as a pseudogene. The CDR3 runs to 11 residues. CDR3 nucleotides: TGTGCCAGCAGCAAGGGGGCCGAGCAGTACTTC. Protein product: CASSKGAEQYF.

Of note for this clonotype: A single base separates this from a much larger clone, so it may be a read error. The genes are TRBV5-1 and TRBJ2-7; 7 nucleotides align to TRBD1. CDR1 and CDR2 from the germline V gene are SGHRS and YFSETQ. The CDR3 has 13 residues. The J segment lost 3 bases and the V segment lost 4 bases, leaving 4 bases of the junction unmatched. The DNA of the CDR3 is TGCGCCAGCAGCCCGGGACAGCACTACGAGCAGTACTTC. This codes for CASSPGQHYEQYF.

The chain combines TRBV11-2 with TRBJ2-3; D is unresolved. V shed 0 bases and J shed 6 bases, with 10 bases lying between them. Germline V gene data show CDR1 as SGHAT and CDR2 as FQNNGV. The CDR3 is 14 residues long. The CDR3 bases are TGTGCCAGCAGCTTAGAGGGAACCGCTGATACGCAGTATTTT. Translating it yields CASSLEGTADTQYF.